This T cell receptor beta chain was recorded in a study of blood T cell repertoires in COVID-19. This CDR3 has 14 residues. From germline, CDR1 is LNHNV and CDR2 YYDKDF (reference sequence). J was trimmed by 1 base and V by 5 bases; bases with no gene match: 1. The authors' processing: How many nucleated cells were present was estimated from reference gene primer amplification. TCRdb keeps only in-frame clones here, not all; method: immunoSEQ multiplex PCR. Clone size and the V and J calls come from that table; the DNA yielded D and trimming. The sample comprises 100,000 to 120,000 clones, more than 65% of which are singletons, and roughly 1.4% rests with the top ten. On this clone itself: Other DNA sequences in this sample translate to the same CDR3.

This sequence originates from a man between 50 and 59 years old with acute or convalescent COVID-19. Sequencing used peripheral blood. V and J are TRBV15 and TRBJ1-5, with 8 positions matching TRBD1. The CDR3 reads CATSRTGSNQPQHF. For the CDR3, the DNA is TGTGCCACCAGCCGGACAGGGAGCAATCAGCCCCAGCATTTT.